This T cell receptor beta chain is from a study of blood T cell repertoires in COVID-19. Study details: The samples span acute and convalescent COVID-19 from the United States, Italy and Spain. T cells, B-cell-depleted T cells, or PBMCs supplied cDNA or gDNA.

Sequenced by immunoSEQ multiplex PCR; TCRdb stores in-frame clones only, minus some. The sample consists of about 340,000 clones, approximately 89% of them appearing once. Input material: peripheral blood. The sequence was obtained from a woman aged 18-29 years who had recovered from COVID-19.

CDR3 protein: CASSVGGQGETQYF. CDR3 DNA: TGTGCCAGCAGCGTAGGTGGGCAGGGAGAGACCCAGTACTTC. The V call is TRBV9, the J call TRBJ2-5; perhaps TRBD1 as D (5 bases). The length of the CDR3 is 14 residues. CDR1 is SGDLS and CDR2 is YYNGEE in the germline V gene. Trimming stripped 0 bases from V and 4 bases from J, with 10 bases between.